These T cell receptor beta chains were read from a single sample in a study of preoperative IRX-2 immunotherapy in early breast cancer. Only in-frame clones appear in the TCRdb table, and some are missing; sequencing was by immunoSEQ multiplex PCR. The data contain about 28,000 clones, 70% to 85% of them singletons. This specimen was acquired from a patient treated with IRX-2 immunotherapy. The receptors derive from a human donor with breast cancer. CDR3s include the opening cysteine and the closing phenylalanine or tryptophan.

j_gene: TRBJ1-3
v_gene: TRBV30
CDR3aa: CAWSPYRAHLYF

j_gene: TRBJ2-2
v_gene: TRBV7-6
CDR3aa: CASSFPEQGRITGELFF

j_gene: TRBJ2-5
v_gene: TRBV11-3
CDR3aa: CASSLGPGGFQETQYF

j_gene: TRBJ1-2
v_gene: TRBV6-4
CDR3aa: CASSWRYGYTF

j_gene: TRBJ2-2
v_gene: TRBV11-3
CDR3aa: CASREGGSTGELFF

j_gene: TRBJ1-4
v_gene: TRBV12-2
CDR3aa: CASRAYIDRRHATNEKLFF

j_gene: TRBJ2-5
v_gene: TRBV15
CDR3aa: CATSRDRGQETQYF

j_gene: TRBJ1-1
v_gene: TRBV11-3
CDR3aa: CASSPRRSTWAAEAFF

j_gene: TRBJ2-1
v_gene: TRBV14
CDR3aa: CASSHQQGPYNEQFF

j_gene: TRBJ1-5
v_gene: TRBV6-8
CDR3aa: CASSYRTVNQPQHF

j_gene: TRBJ2-5
v_gene: TRBV6-8
CDR3aa: CAITRDRGGQETQYF

j_gene: TRBJ1-4
v_gene: TRBV1
CDR3aa: CASSFQALGFGEKLFF

j_gene: TRBJ2-7
v_gene: TRBV6-8
CDR3aa: CASGWTARPYEQYF

j_gene: TRBJ2-6
v_gene: TRBV6-8
CDR3aa: CASSSPASGANVLTF

j_gene: TRBJ1-1
v_gene: TRBV28
CDR3aa: CASSLYGGREGIAEAFF

j_gene: TRBJ2-1
v_gene: TRBV11-3
CDR3aa: CASSQHPGLADNEQFF

j_gene: TRBJ2-1
v_gene: TRBV11-3
CDR3aa: CASSHRDPYYNEQFF

j_gene: TRBJ2-7
v_gene: TRBV6-8
CDR3aa: CASSYSLQGGSYEQYF

j_gene: TRBJ2-2
v_gene: TRBV19
CDR3aa: CASSIRDRGSRGTGELFF

j_gene: TRBJ2-1
v_gene: TRBV15
CDR3aa: CATSRDFGPIPPAGLYFF

j_gene: TRBJ2-2
v_gene: TRBV7-6
CDR3aa: CASRTSGNTGELFF

j_gene: TRBJ1-2
v_gene: TRBV18
CDR3aa: CASSEYAQGSSYGYTF

j_gene: TRBJ2-7
v_gene: TRBV12-2
CDR3aa: CASRLARWRSSSYEQYF

j_gene: TRBJ2-1
v_gene: TRBV18
CDR3aa: CASSPIPSGDEQFF

j_gene: TRBJ2-5
v_gene: TRBV6-4
CDR3aa: CASSYNAGPGYQETQYF

j_gene: TRBJ1-1
v_gene: TRBV7-1
CDR3aa: CASSSRASSEAFF

j_gene: TRBJ2-7
v_gene: TRBV15
CDR3aa: CATSFGPHSYEQYF

j_gene: TRBJ1-4
v_gene: TRBV28
CDR3aa: CASSFGSTNEKLFF

j_gene: TRBJ1-2
v_gene: TRBV28
CDR3aa: CASSLSLNRVGGYTF

j_gene: TRBJ2-7
v_gene: TRBV19
CDR3aa: CASSQQDRGSYEQYF

j_gene: TRBJ1-5
v_gene: TRBV28
CDR3aa: CASSPVGMEVLGTHF

j_gene: TRBJ2-5
v_gene: TRBV19
CDR3aa: CASRGMGTASGETQYF

j_gene: TRBJ1-5
v_gene: TRBV19
CDR3aa: CASSIWGRNQPQHF

j_gene: TRBJ2-5
v_gene: TRBV14
CDR3aa: CASSQVRETQYF

j_gene: TRBJ2-2
v_gene: TRBV23-1
CDR3aa: CASSQYKNTGELFF

j_gene: TRBJ1-1
v_gene: TRBV6-8
CDR3aa: CASSYSRAVAEAFF

j_gene: TRBJ1-3
v_gene: TRBV28
CDR3aa: CASRARDRGGNTIYF

j_gene: TRBJ2-2
v_gene: TRBV22-1
CDR3aa: CASSLVQTNTGELFF

j_gene: TRBJ1-2
v_gene: TRBV28
CDR3aa: CASRTTGTALGYTF

j_gene: TRBJ2-3
v_gene: TRBV6-8
CDR3aa: CASSPTLRGRTQYF

j_gene: TRBJ2-1
v_gene: TRBV6-8
CDR3aa: CASSYSGAGDSDEQFF

j_gene: TRBJ1-3
v_gene: TRBV11-3
CDR3aa: CASSRSANSGNTIYF

j_gene: TRBJ2-7
v_gene: TRBV18
CDR3aa: CASSPSAQNYYEQYF

j_gene: TRBJ1-3
v_gene: TRBV28
CDR3aa: CASKRGDLLSGNTIYF

j_gene: TRBJ1-1
v_gene: TRBV11-3
CDR3aa: CASSLVSSGLGTEAFF

j_gene: TRBJ1-3
v_gene: TRBV5-1
CDR3aa: CASSPGDGGLWNTIYF

j_gene: TRBJ2-7
v_gene: TRBV19
CDR3aa: CASSRRNGVSEQYF

j_gene: TRBJ2-4
v_gene: TRBV10-1
CDR3aa: CARHLCQGTKNIQYF

j_gene: TRBJ1-3
v_gene: TRBV19
CDR3aa: CASSPNRGSSGNTIYF

j_gene: TRBJ2-6
v_gene: TRBV11-3
CDR3aa: CASSPIRMSGANVLTF

j_gene: TRBJ1-1
v_gene: TRBV19
CDR3aa: CASSTTAGTEAFF